This TCR beta chain was identified in a study of T cell responses to AZD1222 COVID-19 vaccine. Study-wide context: It was second doses at about 4 or about 12 weeks that were pooled.

Study results and caveats: It was only after the peak T cell response that any repertoires were sampled.

Concerning this clone: Antigen unknown.

This CDR3 is built from 16 residues. Trimming left V 4 bases short and J 1 base short, with 17 bases between. Germline V gene sequence: CDR1 SGHRS, CDR2 YFSETQ. Method: immunoSEQ multiplex PCR; TCRdb's copy keeps in-frame clones and lacks some. In the table there are 150,000 to 200,000 clones, around 94% of which are singletons. The chain has TRBV5-1 and TRBJ1-1; possible D gene TRBD1, 6 bases. This receptor was taken from an adult in good health. The sample was peripheral blood, taken on day 0 of AZD1222 vaccination. In DNA form, the CDR3 reads TGCGCCAGCAGCCGGATAAGTAGGACAGCGAACACTGAAGCTTTCTTT. Translation gives CASSRISRTANTEAFF.